The next 18 T cell receptor beta chains were all read from a single sample in a study of cytomegalovirus exposure and HLA in healthy donors. The repertoire was sequenced with immunoSEQ multiplex PCR; TCRdb's copy has only in-frame clones and lacks some. The table has hundreds of thousands of clones, 80% to 90% seen once. Material for sequencing was PBMCs. All receptors derive from a woman younger than 30 in good health and CMV-seropositive.

This chain connects TRBV29-1 to TRBJ1-2; D is unresolved. The germline V and J ends were trimmed by 7 bases and 1 base, with 13 bases remaining between them. CDR1 SQVTM and CDR2 ANQGSEA come from the germline V gene. The CDR3 loop spans 13 amino acids. This CDR3 is CSASPPSNYGYTF. The CDR3 coding sequence is TGCAGCGCATCCCCGCCCAGTAACTATGGCTACACCTTC.

This chain joins TRBV30 and TRBJ2-2, with D perhaps matching TRBD2 (6 bases). Germline CDR1 GTSNPN, CDR2 SVGIG (reference sequence). This CDR3 spans 14 amino acids. V gave up 1 base and J gave up 7 bases, with 13 bases separating them. CDR3 amino acids: CAWSGREIDGELFF. The CDR3 DNA reads TGTGCCTGGAGTGGTCGGGAGATCGACGGGGAGCTGTTTTTT. The full variable domain, rest sourced from reference TRBV30 and TRBJ2-2, is SQTIHQWPATLVQPVGSPLSLECTVEGTSNPNLYWYRQAAGRGLQLLFYSVGIGQISSEVPQNLSASRPQDRQFILSSKKLLLSDSGFYLCAWSGREIDGELFFGEGSRLTVL.

The chain uses TRBV14 and TRBJ1-3, with 7 bases lining up with TRBD1. Unmatched junction bases numbered 1, after V lost 4 bases and J lost 1 base. This CDR3 comprises 14 residues. In germline, CDR1 is SGHDN, CDR2 FVKESK. This chain's CDR3 is CASSPTGSGNTIYF. CDR3 sequence (DNA): TGTGCCAGCAGCCCGACAGGGTCTGGAAACACCATATATTTT.

The CDR3, as DNA: TGTGCCAGCAGTTCAGACACCTACATCAATGAGCAGTTCTTC. This translates into CASSSDTYINEQFF. V usage is TRBV6-1 and J usage is TRBJ2-1; D is undetermined. Germline CDR1 MNHNS, CDR2 SASEGT. V lost 5 bases and J lost 6, with 14 bases in between. The CDR3 is 14 amino acids.

V usage is TRBV30 and J usage is TRBJ1-5; D perhaps matches TRBD1 (5 bases). The CDR3 spans 13 residues. V lost 3 bases and J lost 6, with 12 bases in between. Germline CDR1 GTSNPN, CDR2 SVGIG (reference sequence). CDR3 residues: CAWSSYDSQPQHF. DNA of the CDR3: TGTGCCTGGAGCTCTTATGACAGTCAGCCCCAGCATTTT.

The chain couples TRBV28 to TRBJ2-7; possibly TRBD2 for D (7 bases). The CDR3 length is 15 residues. Germline CDR1 reads MDHEN; CDR2 reads SYDVKM. V lost 6 bases to trimming and J lost 5 bases, with 20 bases between them. CDR3 DNA: TGTGCCAGCAGCTCGGAAAGAGGGGGGGGCAACGAGCAGTACTTC. It yields the protein CASSSERGGGNEQYF.

This chain joins TRBV5-6 and TRBJ2-7; tentatively, D is TRBD2 (6 bases). The CDR3 consists of 16 residues. CDR1 is SGHDT and CDR2 is YYEEEE in the germline V gene. With 0 bases removed from V and 0 bases from J, the gap between germline ends came to 13 bases. Here the CDR3 DNA reads TGTGCCAGCAGCTTGGTACTAGCTGCTAGCTCCTACGAGCAGTACTTC. This gives the protein CASSLVLAASSYEQYF.

This clone was recorded once. CDR3 in DNA: TGTGCCAGTAGTACCAGCGGGAGCCCGACCGGGGAGCTGTTTTTT. Encoded protein: CASSTSGSPTGELFF. This sequence joins TRBV19 and TRBJ2-2; 8 bases fit TRBD2. The CDR3 sequence is 15 residues long. CDR1 and CDR2 (germline): LNHDA, SQIVND (reference sequence). V gave up 4 bases and J gave up 5 bases; unmatched junction bases: 6. Looking up the rest from reference TRBV19 and TRBJ2-2 gives the full variable domain: DGGITQSPKYLFRKEGQNVTLSCEQNLNHDAMYWYRQDPGQGLRLIYYSQIVNDFQKGDIAEGYSVSREKKESFPLTVTSAQKNPTAFYLCASSTSGSPTGELFFGEGSRLTVL.

The chain joins TRBV27 to TRBJ2-1; perhaps TRBD2 as D (7 bases). Germline values: CDR1 MNHEY, CDR2 SMNVEV (reference sequence). This CDR3 is built from 16 residues. Trimming removed 10 bases from V and 5 bases from J, with 24 bases in between. CDR3 sequence (DNA): TGTGCCACCTCTTGGGGGGGGCCAGGGAAAGACAATGAGCAGTTCTTC. Its protein is CATSWGGPGKDNEQFF.

The gene calls are TRBV27 and TRBJ1-2, with D possibly TRBD1 on 5 matching bases. The ends were cut back, 1 base at V and 2 bases at J, with 11 bases in the middle. The CDR3 contains 15 residues. CDR1 MNHEY and CDR2 SMNVEV come from the germline V gene (reference sequence). The CDR3 loop reads CASSLWGGSNYGYTF. The CDR3 nucleotides read TGTGCCAGCAGTTTATGGGGCGGTTCAAACTATGGCTACACCTTC.

The chain carries TRBV28 and TRBJ2-3; possibly TRBD1 for D (6 bases). Germline V gene data show CDR1 as MDHEN and CDR2 as SYDVKM. The CDR3 totals 12 residues. The V and J ends lost 9 bases and 5 bases respectively, with 12 bases between them. The CDR3 nucleotides read TGTGCCAGTGGACAGAGGTTAGATACGCAGTATTTT. Its translation: CASGQRLDTQYF.

This clone was seen a single time. This chain connects TRBV12-5 to TRBJ1-4; 7 bases line up with TRBD1. V gave up 6 bases and J gave up 8 bases; unmatched junction bases: 6. CDR1 is LGHNT, CDR2 FRNRAP, per germline. The length of the CDR3 is 13 residues. The CDR3 loop reads CASGRDRAEKLFF. CDR3 bases: TGTGCTAGTGGCCGGGACAGAGCCGAAAAACTGTTTTTT. The full variable domain, with the rest looked up from reference TRBV12-5 and TRBJ1-4, is DARVTQTPRHKVTEMGQEVTMRCQPILGHNTVFWYRQTMMQGLELLAYFRNRAPLDDSGMPKDRFSAEMPDATLATLKIQPSEPRDSAVYFCASGRDRAEKLFFGSGTQLSVL.

Of note for this clone: The same CDR3 is also encoded by other DNA sequences in this sample. The chain employs TRBV2 and TRBJ1-5; 9 nucleotides align to TRBD1. CDR1 is SNHLY and CDR2 is FYNNEI in the germline V gene. Trimming removed 4 bases from V and 1 base from J; junction bases left unmatched: 2. The CDR3 loop spans 15 amino acids. The CDR3 DNA reads as TGTGCCAGCAGTGGACAGGGGGGGAGCAATCAGCCCCAGCATTTT. Protein sequence: CASSGQGGSNQPQHF.

V gene TRBV28 combines with J gene TRBJ1-5; 7 bases are a match to TRBD1. Germline V CDR1 and CDR2: MDHEN, SYDVKM. Trimming removed 1 base from V and 6 bases from J; junction bases left unmatched: 6. The CDR3 consists of 15 residues. This CDR3 is CASSLLDRVAQPQHF. The CDR3 nucleotides read TGTGCCAGCAGTTTATTAGACAGGGTAGCTCAGCCCCAGCATTTT.

The V call is TRBV2, the J call TRBJ2-3; the match to TRBD2 covers 8 bases. Germline CDR1 is SNHLY and CDR2 is FYNNEI. The length of the CDR3 is 14 residues. The junction had 4 bases not matched to a gene; V was cut back by 8 bases and J by 0 bases. The CDR3 loop reads CASLERESTDTQYF. The DNA of the CDR3 is TGTGCCAGCTTAGAGCGGGAGAGCACAGATACGCAGTATTTT.

The V and J genes are TRBV5-1 and TRBJ1-1; 7 bases line up with TRBD1. The CDR3 covers 16 residues. The germline CDR1 and CDR2 sequences are SGHRS and YFSETQ. Unmatched junction bases numbered 9, after V lost 3 bases and J lost 1 base. The DNA of the CDR3 is TGCGCCAGCAGCTCTTTGACAGGGCTCGAGAACACTGAAGCTTTCTTT. It translates to CASSSLTGLENTEAFF.

V is TRBV4-1 and J is TRBJ1-5; 9 nucleotides agree with TRBD1. The germline V gene encodes CDR1 MGHRA and CDR2 YSYEKL. There are 15 residues in the CDR3. The V segment lost 4 bases and the J segment 4 bases; nucleotides outside the gene matches: 5. CDR3 DNA: TGCGCCAGCAGCCGATTGACAGGGGGAAATCAGCCCCAGCATTTT. Translation gives CASSRLTGGNQPQHF.

The chain uses TRBV7-9 and TRBJ2-2, with 12 bases aligning to TRBD2. The germline gives CDR1 SEHNR, CDR2 FQNEAQ (reference sequence). The CDR3 covers 17 residues. Trimming took 4 bases from V and 3 from J; bases not matched to a gene: 6. This chain's CDR3 is CASSSGLAGYHTGELFF. CDR3 nucleotide sequence: TGTGCCAGCAGCTCTGGACTAGCGGGATATCACACCGGGGAGCTGTTTTTT.